The 22 T cell receptor beta chains below come from one sample, sequenced in a study of T cell repertoires in cytomegalovirus infection. TCRdb re-derived calls from the reads in MiXCR, one entry per CDR3 protein. The sample yields some 400,000 distinct CDR3 sequences, about 33% seen once. Sample: PBMCs. These receptors were obtained from a human donor in good health (CMV status not recorded). Some clones in this sample may be carry-over from other donors' samples.

The table lists this clonotype with a few counts. V usage is TRBV7-9 and J usage is TRBJ2-7; possible D gene TRBD1, 6 bases. The CDR3 is 13 residues long. The germline V and J ends were trimmed by 6 bases and 2 bases, with 11 bases remaining between them. CDR1 is SEHNR, CDR2 FQNEAQ, per germline (reference sequence). CDR3 protein: CASSPDRPYEQYF. The CDR3, as DNA: TGTGCCAGCAGTCCGGACAGACCCTACGAGCAGTACTTC.

This clonotype was detected a few times. This rearrangement joins TRBV6-2 or TRBV6-3 to TRBJ2-5; 11 positions match TRBD2. Germline-derived CDR1 and CDR2 are MNHEY and SVGEGT. This CDR3 is 18 amino acids long. V was pared by 2 bases and J by 2 bases, with 10 bases of the junction left unmatched. Here the CDR3 DNA reads TGTGCCAGCAGTTACAATGCTAGCGGGGGGACCACTCAAGAGACCCAGTACTTC. The encoded protein is CASSYNASGGTTQETQYF.

The chain joins TRBV7-9 to TRBJ2-5; D gene unclear. The CDR3 is 13 residues long. Deletions cut 4 bases from V and 5 bases from J, with 11 bases between. The germline V gene has CDR1 SEHNR and CDR2 FQNEAQ (reference sequence). CDR3 loop: CASSSRRWETQYF. The CDR3 region has the DNA TGTGCCAGCAGCTCGAGGCGATGGGAGACCCAGTACTTC.

This clonotype was found many times. The gene calls are TRBV7-8 and TRBJ2-1; TRBD1 is a possible D gene (5 bases). This CDR3 contains 14 residues. V lost 5 bases, J lost 0 bases, and 8 bases lay in between. Germline V gene data show CDR1 as SGHVS and CDR2 as FQNEAQ. The CDR3 DNA sequence: TGTGCCAGCAGCCCAGGGTTCTCCTACAATGAGCAGTTCTTC. Protein product: CASSPGFSYNEQFF.

Comment on this clonotype: A read error is possible here, since a much larger clone lies one base away. The chain employs TRBV19 and TRBJ1-5; D ambiguous. V dropped 4 bases and J dropped 7 bases, with 20 bases sitting between them. The CDR3 length is 16 residues. CDR1 and CDR2 from the germline V gene are LNHDA and SQIVND (reference sequence). CDR3 sequence reads: CASSTSRERVDQPQHF. The CDR3 DNA is TGTGCCAGTAGTACATCCCGGGAGAGGGTTGACCAGCCCCAGCATTTT. Drawing the rest from reference TRBV19 and TRBJ1-5, the complete variable domain is DGGITQSPKYLFRKEGQNVTLSCEQNLNHDAMYWYRQDPGQGLRLIYYSQIVNDFQKGDIAEGYSVSREKKESFPLTVTSAQKNPTAFYLCASSTSRERVDQPQHFGDGTRLSIL.

This clonotype was recorded a few times. The chain is built from TRBV5-1 and TRBJ1-1; maybe TRBD1 (6 bases). This CDR3 has 15 amino acids. The V gene's germline CDR1 is SGHRS and CDR2 YFSETQ. V shed 3 bases and J shed 1 base, with 13 bases lying between them. In nucleotides, the CDR3 is TGCGCCAGCAGCTCTTTGACAGGCCCGAACACTGAAGCTTTCTTT. This translates into CASSSLTGPNTEAFF.

This clonotype was seen at least ten times. The V gene is TRBV7-8, the J gene TRBJ1-5; D possibly corresponds to TRBD1 (5 bases). This CDR3 contains 14 residues. Germline lookup yields CDR1 SGHVS and CDR2 FQNEAQ. V lost 5 bases and J 4 bases, leaving 12 bases between the germline ends. CDR3 nucleotide sequence: TGTGCCAGCAGCGAAAATAGGGGAAATCAGCCCCAGCATTTT. Amino acids: CASSENRGNQPQHF.

This chain uses TRBV5-4 with TRBJ2-3; possibly TRBD1 or TRBD2 for D (6 bases each). The CDR3 consists of 16 residues. The V gene lost 4 bases and the J gene lost 0 bases, with 15 bases spanning the gap. The V gene's germline CDR1 is SGHNT and CDR2 YYREEE (reference sequence). The CDR3 nucleotides read TGTGCCAGCAGCCCGAGGGGGGCGGCTAGCACAGATACGCAGTATTTT. Translated: CASSPRGAASTDTQYF.

The chain links TRBV3-1 to TRBJ1-1; D might be TRBD1 (5 bases). Germline V gene sequence: CDR1 LGHDT, CDR2 YNNKEL (reference sequence). CDR3 size: 14 residues. V lost 0 bases and J 4 bases, leaving 9 bases between the germline ends. The CDR3 spells CASSQDGTATEAFF. CDR3 coding DNA: TGTGCCAGCAGCCAAGATGGGACGGCCACTGAAGCTTTCTTT.

This clonotype was found a few times. The rearrangement uses TRBV27 and TRBJ1-6; 7 bases agree with TRBD1. Germline trimming cut 6 bases from V and 6 bases from J; bases unmatched to any gene: 5. Germline values: CDR1 MNHEY, CDR2 SMNVEV (reference sequence). This CDR3 has 14 residues. CDR3 residues: CASSQWDSNSPLHF. CDR3 sequence (DNA): TGTGCCAGCAGCCAATGGGACAGTAATTCACCCCTCCACTTT.

The J gene is TRBJ1-1, the V gene TRBV6-5, with 8 bases matching TRBD1. CDR3 length equals 16 residues. V lost 7 bases and J lost 4; bases outside the gene matches: 14. CDR1 and CDR2 (germline): MNHEY, SVGAGI. Written as DNA, the CDR3 is TGTGCCAGCACCTCCCTCTTAGACAGGGGAGCCACTGAAGCTTTCTTT. This encodes CASTSLLDRGATEAFF.

This clonotype showed up just a few times. The chain has TRBV20-1 and TRBJ2-7, with 14 bases fitting TRBD2. This CDR3 has 14 amino acids. With 6 bases clipped from V and 2 bases from J, the junction kept 3 bases outside the gene matches. Germline-derived CDR1 and CDR2 are DFQATT and SNEGSKA (reference sequence). CDR3: CSALTSGGAYEQYF. In DNA form, the CDR3 reads TGCAGTGCCCTGACTAGCGGGGGGGCCTACGAGCAGTACTTC.

The table lists this clonotype with many counts. The J gene is TRBJ2-1, the V gene TRBV7-8, with D tentatively TRBD1 or TRBD2 (5 bases each). The germline CDR1 and CDR2 sequences are SGHVS and FQNEAQ. V lost 5 bases and J 8 bases, leaving 22 bases between the germline ends. The CDR3 extends over 16 amino acids. The CDR3 spells CASSPRHRDPDDEQFF. For the CDR3, the DNA is TGTGCCAGCAGCCCACGCCACCGGGACCCGGACGATGAGCAGTTCTTC.

This clonotype was counted only a few times. The J gene is TRBJ2-4, the V gene TRBV29-1; possible D gene TRBD1, 6 bases. This CDR3 region has 15 residues. V was clipped by 8 bases and J by 0 bases, with 17 bases between them. The germline gives CDR1 SQVTM, CDR2 ANQGSEA. CDR3 in DNA: TGCAGCACCTGGGGGCGTCCACTAGCCAAAAACATTCAGTACTTC. Protein sequence: CSTWGRPLAKNIQYF.

The V gene is TRBV20-1, the J gene TRBJ1-1; 9 bases match TRBD1. Trimming cost V 7 bases and J 5 bases; bases outside gene matches: 8. In germline, CDR1 is DFQATT, CDR2 SNEGSKA (reference sequence). This CDR3 is built from 13 residues. In DNA, the CDR3 is TGCAGTGTTAGGGACAGGGTGGGGACTGAAGCTTTCTTT. It codes for CSVRDRVGTEAFF.

Regarding this clonotype: Since a much larger clone is just one base distant, this may be a read error. The chain joins TRBV7-8 to TRBJ1-2; 7 bases are shared with TRBD1. Germline CDR1 is SGHVS and CDR2 is FQNEAQ. This CDR3 has 13 residues. Written as DNA, the CDR3 is TGTGTCAGCAGCTTAGGGGACAGATATGGCTACACCTTC. It is translated as CVSSLGDRYGYTF.

This chain joins TRBV5-1 and TRBJ2-3; 7 bases agree with TRBD1. Trimming at V came to 5 bases and at J to 11 bases, leaving 14 bases not matched to a gene. CDR3 length: 14 residues. Per germline, CDR1 SGHRS and CDR2 YFSETQ. The CDR3 reads CASSFPGQPGEQYF. The CDR3 bases are TGCGCCAGCAGTTTCCCGGGACAGCCCGGAGAGCAGTATTTT.

CDR3 sequence: CASSIAGGYTEAFF. CDR3 in DNA: TGTGCCAGTAGTATAGCTGGGGGATACACTGAAGCTTTCTTT. The chain couples TRBV19 to TRBJ1-1; TRBD1 might be the D (5 bases). The ends were cut back, 1 base at V and 3 bases at J, with 9 bases in the middle. The CDR3 runs 14 residues. CDR1 and CDR2 from the germline V gene are LNHDA and SQIVND (reference sequence).

In the case of this clonotype: Just one base apart from a much larger clone, this may be a read error. The CDR3 DNA follows: TGTGCCCGCAGCTTAACGGCGGGTACGCAGTATTTT. Translated, it gives CARSLTAGTQYF. This sequence joins TRBV7-8 and TRBJ2-3; TRBD2 is a possible D gene (5 bases). This CDR3 has 12 amino acids. The germline gives CDR1 SGHVS, CDR2 FQNEAQ.

In DNA, the CDR3 is TGTGCCAGCAGCTTACCGTCGGGACAGCCCCTTGCAGAGACCCAGTACTTC. Translating gives CASSLPSGQPLAETQYF. The rearrangement links TRBV7-6 to TRBJ2-5; 7 bases fit TRBD1. V gave up 2 bases and J gave up 4 bases; unmatched junction bases: 13. Germline V gene lookup returns CDR1 SGHVS and CDR2 FNYEAQ. The CDR3 has 17 amino acids.

The genes are TRBV19 and TRBJ2-5, with D possibly being TRBD1 (6 bases). CDR3 length equals 12 residues. The germline V and J ends were trimmed by 9 bases and 5 bases, with 13 bases remaining between them. Germline V gene sequence: CDR1 LNHDA, CDR2 SQIVND (reference sequence). In DNA, the CDR3 is TGTGCCAGCTCACAGGGTCGGGAGACCCAGTACTTC. Its translation is CASSQGRETQYF.

The chain couples TRBV2 to TRBJ1-1; D is unclear. The length of the CDR3 is 13 residues. Trimming cost V 6 bases and J 0 bases, with 8 bases left between them. Per germline, CDR1 SNHLY and CDR2 FYNNEI. The CDR3 spells CASRDHLNTEAFF. The CDR3 nucleotides read TGTGCCAGCAGGGACCATTTGAACACTGAAGCTTTCTTT.